One sample yielded the 29 T cell receptor beta chains listed below, sequenced in a study of blood T cell repertoires in COVID-19. The method was immunoSEQ multiplex PCR; TCRdb's version includes in-frame clones alone and lacks a portion of them. Of about 81,000 clones detected, around 80% appear once; the ten largest clones hold 7% to 9%. Sequencing was carried out using peripheral blood. The receptors come from a human donor in a cohort sampled during active COVID-19.

The gene calls are TRBV5-6 and TRBJ1-2; D is perhaps TRBD1 (5 bases). Deletions cut 6 bases from V and 8 bases from J, with 14 bases between. CDR3 length: 12 residues. Germline V CDR1 and CDR2: SGHDT, YYEEEE. This CDR3 reads CASIEQAGGYTF. The CDR3 nucleotides are TGTGCCAGCATCGAACAGGCAGGAGGCTACACCTTC. The full variable domain, its missing parts supplied by reference TRBV5-6 and TRBJ1-2, is DAGVTQSPTHLIKTRGQQVTLRCSPKSGHDTVSWYQQALGQGPQFIFQYYEEEERQRGNFPDRFSGHQFPNYSSELNVNALLLGDSALYLCASIEQAGGYTFGSGTRLTVV.

V is TRBV11-2 and J is TRBJ2-7; TRBD1 aligns across 9 bases. Germline lookup yields CDR1 SGHAT and CDR2 FQNNGV. CDR3 size: 15 residues. The V segment lost 4 bases and the J segment 7 bases; nucleotides outside the gene matches: 11. The CDR3 here is CASSYRGPRAVEQYF. The CDR3 nucleotides are TGTGCCAGCAGCTACAGGGGGCCCCGCGCTGTGGAGCAGTACTTC.

The chain recombines TRBV25-1 with TRBJ1-6; 8 bases match TRBD1. With 3 bases clipped from V and 6 bases from J, the junction kept 4 bases outside the gene matches. The CDR3 sequence is 15 residues long. The V gene's germline CDR1 is MGHDK and CDR2 SYGVNS. The CDR3 coding sequence is TGTGCCAGCAGTGACCAGACAGGGGTTAATTCACCCCTCCACTTT. Encoded protein: CASSDQTGVNSPLHF. The variable domain in full, completed from reference TRBV25-1 and TRBJ1-6, reads EADIYQTPRYLVIGTGKKITLECSQTMGHDKMYWYQQDPGMELHLIHYSYGVNSTEKGDLSSESTVSRIRTEHFPLTLESARPSHTSQYLCASSDQTGVNSPLHFGNGTRLTVT.

The chain joins TRBV5-1 to TRBJ2-7, with a weak D call TRBD1 (5 bases). Germline CDR1 is SGHRS and CDR2 is YFSETQ. V lost 0 bases, J lost 1 base, and 11 bases lay in between. This CDR3 region has 15 residues. The CDR3 spells CASSLGVTGSYEQYF. Here the CDR3 DNA reads TGCGCCAGCAGCTTGGGAGTCACAGGTTCCTACGAGCAGTACTTC.

This chain links TRBV6-5 with TRBJ2-7; 7 bases agree with TRBD1. The CDR3 loop spans 14 amino acids. V lost 5 bases and J lost 2; bases outside the gene matches: 6. Germline loops: CDR1 MNHEY, CDR2 SVGAGI. The CDR3 reads CASSKPGQPYEQYF. The CDR3 DNA reads as TGTGCCAGCAGTAAGCCGGGACAGCCCTACGAGCAGTACTTC.

The chain couples TRBV6-5 to TRBJ2-1; D is ambiguous. This CDR3 region has 10 residues. Germline lookup yields CDR1 MNHEY and CDR2 SVGAGI. This chain's CDR3 is CALADNEQFF. In nucleotides, the CDR3 is TGTGCTTTGGCGGACAATGAGCAGTTCTTC.

The CDR3 spells CASSNGLAGVGEQYF. In DNA form, the CDR3 reads TGCGCCAGCAGCAACGGACTAGCGGGGGTTGGCGAGCAGTACTTC. The chain links TRBV5-1 to TRBJ2-7; 13 bases fit TRBD2. The germline gives CDR1 SGHRS, CDR2 YFSETQ. V trimming: 4 bases; J trimming: 6 bases; junction bases outside the gene matches: 7. The CDR3 covers 15 residues.

This sequence joins TRBV27 and TRBJ2-5; TRBD2 is a possible D gene (6 bases). The V and J ends lost 6 bases and 3 bases respectively, with 11 bases between them. The germline V gene has CDR1 MNHEY and CDR2 SMNVEV (reference sequence). The CDR3 totals 13 residues. The CDR3 DNA reads as TGTGCCAGCAGACGACTAGTAGAAGAGACCCAGTACTTC. It yields the protein CASRRLVEETQYF.

The chain recombines TRBV5-1 with TRBJ2-7; the D gene is possibly TRBD2 (7 bases). Germline V gene sequence: CDR1 SGHRS, CDR2 YFSETQ. V lost 6 bases and J lost 4, with 17 bases in between. The CDR3 sequence is 14 residues long. The CDR3 DNA sequence: TGCGCCAGCACTACCGGGGGGCTGCCTTACGAGCAGTACTTC. Its protein product is CASTTGGLPYEQYF.

The J gene is TRBJ1-1, the V gene TRBV20-1, with D maybe TRBD1 (5 bases). There are 15 residues in the CDR3. The V and J ends lost 5 bases and 6 bases respectively, with 22 bases between them. CDR1 is DFQATT and CDR2 is SNEGSKA in the germline V gene (reference sequence). The CDR3 DNA follows: TGCAGTGCTGGTGGGCGGGGGGGATCTATCGCTGAAGCTTTCTTT. Its protein product is CSAGGRGGSIAEAFF.

The J gene is TRBJ2-5, the V gene TRBV2; TRBD2 agrees at 9 bases. V dropped 0 bases and J dropped 5; count of bases not matched to a gene: 7. This CDR3 region has 16 residues. Germline V lookup: CDR1 SNHLY, CDR2 FYNNEI. The CDR3 bases are TGTGCCAGCAGTGAAGCCTTGCGGGGGGGGTATGAGACCCAGTACTTC. Protein sequence: CASSEALRGGYETQYF.

This rearrangement joins TRBV6-5 to TRBJ2-7; D is possibly TRBD1 (6 bases). The CDR3 runs to 14 residues. Germline CDR1 and CDR2: MNHEY and SVGAGI. V lost 6 bases and J lost 2, with 14 bases in between. The DNA for the CDR3 is TGTGCCAGCAGCGACAGGTCCCCCCCCTACGAGCAGTACTTC. Translation gives CASSDRSPPYEQYF.

The chain employs TRBV7-2 and TRBJ2-5; D is undetermined. The V and J ends lost 2 bases and 5 bases respectively, with 9 bases between them. This CDR3 comprises 13 residues. Germline lookup yields CDR1 SGHTA and CDR2 FQGNSA. The CDR3 nucleotides read TGTGCCAGCAGCTTACAGGTACCTGAGACCCAGTACTTC. Translated: CASSLQVPETQYF.

V gene TRBV6-5 combines with J gene TRBJ1-2; D may be TRBD1 (5 bases). Germline lookup yields CDR1 MNHEY and CDR2 SVGAGI. Trimming shortened V by 8 bases and J by 8 bases, and 21 bases separated the two germline ends. The CDR3 loop spans 14 amino acids. CDR3 bases: TGTGCCAGCTTCCGCTCCCCCAGGGATTCCGGCTACACCTTC. Translation gives CASFRSPRDSGYTF.

This clone was seen only a few times. The rearrangement joins TRBV11-2 to TRBJ2-7; 8 bases are shared with TRBD2. Trimming removed 5 bases from V and 6 bases from J; junction bases left unmatched: 9. The germline gives CDR1 SGHAT, CDR2 FQNNGV. The length of the CDR3 is 14 residues. The CDR3 coding sequence is TGTGCCAGCAGCCTTGGACTAGCCAAGCTCGAGCAGTACTTC. Protein: CASSLGLAKLEQYF.

The rearrangement uses TRBV5-6 and TRBJ1-5; 8 bases line up with TRBD1. Germline V gene sequence: CDR1 SGHDT, CDR2 YYEEEE. The CDR3 spans 14 residues. V dropped 4 bases and J dropped 4; count of bases not matched to a gene: 4. This CDR3 reads CASSPRGRNQPQHF. The CDR3 bases are TGTGCCAGCAGCCCCAGGGGGCGGAATCAGCCCCAGCATTTT.

In regard to this clone: The sample has other DNA sequences that encode this CDR3 too. The DNA for the CDR3 is TGTGCCAGCAGCCAAGGGGCGGGGGGACCCTACGAGCAGTACTTC. The encoded protein is CASSQGAGGPYEQYF. The rearrangement joins TRBV3-1 (or the pseudogene TRBV3-2) to TRBJ2-7; 8 bases line up with TRBD2. The CDR3 spans 15 residues. Germline CDR1 LGHDT, CDR2 YNNKEL (reference sequence). The ends lost 1 base at V and 2 bases at J; junction bases unmatched: 4.

This chain connects TRBV5-5 to TRBJ2-5; D is unresolved. Per the germline V gene, CDR1 is SGHKS and CDR2 is YYEKEE (reference sequence). Trimming pared 4 bases from V and 2 bases from J, leaving 15 bases between. This CDR3 is built from 15 residues. The CDR3, as DNA: TGTGCCAGCAGCCCTGTCCCACAGAAGCAAGAGACCCAGTACTTC. Protein sequence: CASSPVPQKQETQYF.

This clone was counted a single time. V and J are TRBV7-2 and TRBJ2-6; 8 nucleotides line up with TRBD1. Germline loops: CDR1 SGHTA, CDR2 FQGNSA. Trimming took 0 bases from V and 1 from J; bases not matched to a gene: 8. This CDR3 comprises 19 residues. DNA of the CDR3: TGTGCCAGCAGCTTAGCCAATCAGGGGGCGGGTTCTGGGGCCAACGTCCTGACTTTC. Protein sequence: CASSLANQGAGSGANVLTF.

V and J are TRBV5-6 and TRBJ2-7; tentatively, D is TRBD2 (6 bases). V lost 3 bases and J 1 base, leaving 14 bases between the germline ends. CDR3 length equals 15 residues. The germline V gene encodes CDR1 SGHDT and CDR2 YYEEEE. This chain's CDR3 is CASSYGGYFSYEQYF. CDR3 DNA sequence: TGTGCCAGCAGCTATGGAGGGTACTTTTCCTACGAGCAGTACTTC.

The rearrangement uses TRBV19 and TRBJ1-3; D is ambiguous. Per germline, CDR1 LNHDA and CDR2 SQIVND (reference sequence). The ends were cut back, 1 base at V and 0 bases at J, with 10 bases in the middle. The CDR3 is 16 residues long. CDR3 sequence: CASSIATGSSGNTIYF. The CDR3, as DNA: TGTGCCAGTAGTATAGCAACGGGGAGCTCTGGAAACACCATATATTTT.

This clone was found once. The chain couples TRBV4-3 to TRBJ1-1; D possibly corresponds to TRBD1 (5 bases). This CDR3 contains 17 residues. Germline V CDR1 and CDR2: LGHNA, YSLEER. V shed 0 bases and J shed 0 bases, with 14 bases lying between them. Written as DNA, the CDR3 is TGCGCCAGCAGCCAAGAGTCCCTCGCAGGGTTGAACACTGAAGCTTTCTTT. Translated: CASSQESLAGLNTEAFF.

This rearrangement joins TRBV18 to TRBJ2-1, with 7 bases matching TRBD2. V shed 1 base and J 6 bases; nucleotides not matched to a gene: 0. Germline V CDR1 and CDR2: KGHSH, LQKENI. The CDR3 is 13 amino acids. This CDR3 reads CASSPRTSNEQFF. The CDR3 region has the DNA TGTGCCAGCTCACCACGGACTAGCAATGAGCAGTTCTTC. Looking up the rest from reference TRBV18 and TRBJ2-1 gives the full variable domain: NAGVMQNPRHLVRRRGQEARLRCSPMKGHSHVYWYRQLPEEGLKFMVYLQKENIIDESGMPKERFSAEFPKEGPSILRIQQVVRGDSAAYFCASSPRTSNEQFFGPGTRLTVL.

The rearrangement links TRBV25-1 to TRBJ1-3; no firm D call. The length of the CDR3 is 15 residues. V was shortened by 4 bases and J by 0 bases, with 10 bases between the two germline ends. CDR1 and CDR2 from the germline V gene are MGHDK and SYGVNS. The CDR3 DNA sequence: TGTGCCAGCAGTGTCGCGGGCTACTCTGGAAACACCATATATTTT. It yields the protein CASSVAGYSGNTIYF.

The V call is TRBV4-2, the J call TRBJ1-6; D remains unclear. V lost 0 bases, J lost 2 bases, and 11 bases lay in between. The germline CDR1 and CDR2 sequences are LGHNA and YNFKEQ. This CDR3 region has 17 residues. The CDR3 nucleotides read TGTGCCAGCAGCCAAGATCTCTTGAGCGCCTATAATTCACCCCTCCACTTT. Translating it yields CASSQDLLSAYNSPLHF.

This clone was seen only a few times. The rearrangement links TRBV15 to TRBJ1-6; weak D call: TRBD1 (6 bases). Per the germline V gene, CDR1 is LNHNV and CDR2 is YYDKDF (reference sequence). The CDR3 extends over 15 amino acids. V lost 3 bases and J 0 bases, leaving 6 bases between the germline ends. In DNA, the CDR3 is TGTGCCACCAGCAGGGACAGCTCCTATAATTCACCCCTCCACTTT. Its protein product is CATSRDSSYNSPLHF.

The chain links TRBV15 to TRBJ2-1; D not resolved. This CDR3 is built from 15 residues. Germline CDR1 reads LNHNV; CDR2 reads YYDKDF (reference sequence). Trimming removed 5 bases at V and 6 bases at J, with 17 bases between. The CDR3 here is CATSPDPLRSNEQFF. CDR3 sequence (DNA): TGTGCCACCAGCCCGGATCCCCTGAGGTCCAATGAGCAGTTCTTC.

This clone turned up a few times. This chain joins TRBV19 and TRBJ1-5; 10 positions match TRBD1. The CDR3 consists of 15 residues. V was pared by 4 bases and J by 6 bases, with 6 bases of the junction left unmatched. Germline CDR1 is LNHDA and CDR2 is SQIVND (reference sequence). CDR3 bases: TGTGCCAGTAGTAACAAGGACAGGGGGGCTCAGCCCCAGCATTTT. Its protein product is CASSNKDRGAQPQHF.

Only a few counts were recorded for this clone. The CDR3 here is CASSLWLDTEAFF. The CDR3 DNA sequence: TGTGCCAGCAGCTTATGGCTGGACACTGAAGCTTTCTTT. This chain links TRBV7-3 with TRBJ1-1; D ambiguous. CDR1 and CDR2 (germline): SGHTA, FQGTGA. The CDR3 is 13 amino acids. V was cut by 2 bases and J by 3 bases, with 7 bases left in between.